This TCR beta chain stems from a study of T-cell memory formation after mild COVID-19. Study outcomes and limitations: Contracting CD4+ clones lay largely in CM and EM, with CD8+ ones residing in EMRA. Day 15 to 85 contracting clones showed balanced CD4/CD8; later expanders leaned CD4+. Several responding clones turned up in pre-infection memory, indicating that cross-reactive memory may have taken part.

Employing constant-segment primers, 5'RACE generated TCR alpha and TCR beta cDNA libraries bearing sample barcodes and UMIs. TCRdb re-analysed the 5' RACE reads in MiXCR, keeping a single row per CDR3 protein. This sample has about 410,000 distinct CDR3 sequences, with 15% to 20% found just once. This CDR3 has 12 residues. The V gene's germline CDR1 is SNHLY and CDR2 FYNNEI. The V end was cut by 7 bases, the J end by 2 bases, with 9 bases between. This clonotype occurred a few times. Its antigen remains unidentified. The clonotype comes from a man younger than 35 who had mild COVID-19 (a few samples of this study predate the infection). Cell type and time point are not known. Sequencing input: PBMCs or a T cell subset sorted from them (not recorded which). This chain uses TRBV2 with TRBJ2-7; no firm D call. In DNA, the CDR3 is TGTGCCAGCATCTACGACGCCTACGAGCAGTACGTC. Translated: CASIYDAYEQYV.